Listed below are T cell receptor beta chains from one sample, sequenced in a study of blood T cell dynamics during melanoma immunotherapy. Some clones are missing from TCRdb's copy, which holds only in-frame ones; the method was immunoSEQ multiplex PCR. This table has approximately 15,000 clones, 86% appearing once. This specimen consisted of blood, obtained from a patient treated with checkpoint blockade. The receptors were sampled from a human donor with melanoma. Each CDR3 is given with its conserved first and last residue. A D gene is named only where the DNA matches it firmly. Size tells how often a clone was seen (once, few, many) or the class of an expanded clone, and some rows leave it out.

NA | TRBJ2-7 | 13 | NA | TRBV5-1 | TGCGCCAGCAGCTTGGTATTCCCCTACGAGCAGTACTTC | CASSLVFPYEQYF
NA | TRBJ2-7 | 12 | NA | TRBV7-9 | TGTGCCAGCAGCCCAGTGGCAGACGAGCAGTACTTC | CASSPVADEQYF
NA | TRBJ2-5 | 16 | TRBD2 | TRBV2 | TGTGCCAGCAGAGGGGCGGGGGGCCTGTACCAAGAGACCCAGTACTTC | CASRGAGGLYQETQYF
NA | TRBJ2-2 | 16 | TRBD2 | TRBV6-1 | TGTGCCAGCAGTGCCTGGACTAGCGGGAGAACCGGGGAGCTGTTTTTT | CASSAWTSGRTGELFF
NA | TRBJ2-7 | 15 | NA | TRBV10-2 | TGCGCCAGCAGTGAGTGGACTGCAAGTAACTACGAGCAGTACTTC | CASSEWTASNYEQYF
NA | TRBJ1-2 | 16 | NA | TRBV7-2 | TGTGCCAGCAGCTTAGTTGTGGTCCGGGGAGGGGATGGCTACACCTTC | CASSLVVVRGGDGYTF
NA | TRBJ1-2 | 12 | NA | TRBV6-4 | TGTGCCAGCAGCTCCGAAGGTTTTGGCTACACCTTC | CASSSEGFGYTF
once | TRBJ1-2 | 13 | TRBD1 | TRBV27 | TGTGCCAGCAGTTTGACAGGGCGTGATGGCTACACCTTC | CASSLTGRDGYTF
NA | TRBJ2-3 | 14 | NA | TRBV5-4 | TGTGCCAGCAGCAGAGATGGACTCCCAGATACGCAGTATTTT | CASSRDGLPDTQYF
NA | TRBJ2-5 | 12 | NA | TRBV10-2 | TGCGCCAGCAGTGATGGGGGGGAGACCCAGTACTTC | CASSDGGETQYF
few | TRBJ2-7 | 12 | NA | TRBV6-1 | TGTGCCAGCAGTCCTAGGTCCTACGAGCAGTACTTC | CASSPRSYEQYF
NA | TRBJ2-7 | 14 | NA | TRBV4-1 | TGCGCCAGCAGCCGTGGGAGTAGTTCTTACGAGCAGTACTTC | CASSRGSSSYEQYF
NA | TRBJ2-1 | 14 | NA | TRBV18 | TGTGCCAGCTCACCTTACAGGGTTGACAATGAGCAGTTCTTC | CASSPYRVDNEQFF
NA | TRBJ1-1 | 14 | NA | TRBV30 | TGTGCCGGGGACGGCGGGGGGGGAGGGACTGAAGCTTTCTTT | CAGDGGGGGTEAFF
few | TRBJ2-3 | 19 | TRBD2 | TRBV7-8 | TGTGCCAGCAGCTTAGGGCTAGCGGGGTCGATTTATATGAAAGATACGCAGTATTTT | CASSLGLAGSIYMKDTQYF
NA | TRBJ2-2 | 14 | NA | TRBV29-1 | TGCAGCGTTAAGATGGCCGTTGTAGCCGGGGAGCTGTTTTTT | CSVKMAVVAGELFF
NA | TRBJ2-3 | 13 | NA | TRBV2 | TGTGCCAGCAGCCTTGGGGTACGCGATACGCAGTATTTT | CASSLGVRDTQYF
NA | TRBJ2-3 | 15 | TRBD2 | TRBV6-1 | TGTGCCAGCATCCTCCAAGCGGGAGGCACAGATACGCAGTATTTT | CASILQAGGTDTQYF
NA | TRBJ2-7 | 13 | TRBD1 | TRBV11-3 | TGTGCCAGCAGCTCGGGACAGGTCAGCGAGCAGTACTTC | CASSSGQVSEQYF
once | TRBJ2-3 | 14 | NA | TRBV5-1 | TGCGCCAGCTACTTACAGGGTCCGGGAGATACGCAGTATTTT | CASYLQGPGDTQYF
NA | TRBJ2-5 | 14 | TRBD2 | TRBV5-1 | TGCGCCAGCAGCCCGGGGGGGGCTCAAGAGACCCAGTACTTC | CASSPGGAQETQYF
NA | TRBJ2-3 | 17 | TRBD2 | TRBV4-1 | TGCGCCAGCAGCCAAGTTGAAGCTAGCGGGGACACAGATACGCAGTATTTT | CASSQVEASGDTDTQYF
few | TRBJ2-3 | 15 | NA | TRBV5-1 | TGCGCCAGCAGCTTCGGGACCCTTCCCGATTATACGCAGTATTTT | CASSFGTLPDYTQYF
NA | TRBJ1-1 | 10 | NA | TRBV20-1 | TGCAGTGCTAGAGGCACTGAAGCTTTCTTT | CSARGTEAFF
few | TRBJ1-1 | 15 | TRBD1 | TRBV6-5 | TGTGCCAGCACCGAGGACAGGGTGGGGAACACTGAAGCTTTCTTT | CASTEDRVGNTEAFF
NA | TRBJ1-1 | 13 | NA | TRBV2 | TGTGCCAGCAGTGAAGGGGGGTTCTTCGGAGCTTTCTTT | CASSEGGFFGAFF
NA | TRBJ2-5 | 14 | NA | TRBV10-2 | TGCGCCAGCGTTGGCCTAGCGACCCCAGAGACCCAGTACTTC | CASVGLATPETQYF